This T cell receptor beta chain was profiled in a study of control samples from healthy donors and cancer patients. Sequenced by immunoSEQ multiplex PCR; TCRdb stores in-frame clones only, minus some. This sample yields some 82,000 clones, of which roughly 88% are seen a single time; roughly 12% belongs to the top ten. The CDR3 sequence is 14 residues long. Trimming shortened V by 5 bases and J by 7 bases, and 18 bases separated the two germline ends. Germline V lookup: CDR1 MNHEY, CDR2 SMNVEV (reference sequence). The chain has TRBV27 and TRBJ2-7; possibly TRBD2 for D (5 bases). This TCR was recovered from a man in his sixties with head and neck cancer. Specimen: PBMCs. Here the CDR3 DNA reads TGTGCCAGCAGTCAGGACGACGGGGTGGGAGAGCAGTACTTC. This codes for CASSQDDGVGEQYF.